This T cell receptor (beta chain) was retrieved from a study of blood T cell repertoires in COVID-19 (dated by TCRdb to 2018 to 2020). With regard to the full study: The collaborator samples originated in the United States, Italy and Spain and spanned the acute and convalescent phases of COVID-19. The prospective study material was composed of cDNA or gDNA derived from T cells, B-cell-depleted T cells, or PBMCs. Subjects who had been exposed to COVID-19, were actively infected with it, or had recovered from it provided the deeply sampled blood TCRbeta repertoires that made up the dataset. The repertoires were made available in a free public database intended to serve as a resource for research on the immune response to SARS-CoV-2. The samples were drawn from two sources: the first 160 participants of the ongoing ImmuneRACE study, and 1,000 to 1,500 subjects contributed by 6 global collaborators. Nearly every sample came with metadata listing a de-identified subject ID, COVID-19 status, age in years and sex. Where HLA class I and class II types were available, the types were taken from metadata supplied by the sample provider, not from assay-based typing.

Findings and caveats that apply to the study as a whole: Clinical and demographic metadata were provided uncurated, with the amount varying by source and participant.

The collaborating institutions used their own protocols to collect whole blood in K2EDTA tubes. For TCRbeta analysis, collaborators shipped samples in one of three forms: frozen whole blood, isolated PBMCs, or DNA extracted from either of those sample types. Taken from cysteine to phenylalanine, the CDR3 has 14 residues. CDR3 DNA only is kept here, 42 bases in frame from base 1. Per the germline V gene, MNHEY is the CDR1 and SVGAGI is the CDR2. Trimming takes 10 bases off V and 5 bases off J; junction bases not matched to a gene: 6. Comment on this clone: Its antigen specificity is not known. It has no much larger one-base neighbor in the sample; base qualities were not kept.

The immunoSEQ Assay, a bias-controlled multiplex PCR, was used to amplify TCRbeta CDR3 regions from genomic DNA. Concerning the study's data processing: Within the assay, amplification of reference gene primers was used to estimate how many nucleated cells each sample contained. To quantify the absolute abundance of each unique TCRbeta CDR3 rearrangement, sequence reads were collapsed and filtered. Productive Simpson clonality was computed per sample as the square root of Simpson's diversity index over productive rearrangements. TCRdb mirrors the immuneACCESS table, restricted to in-frame sequences. Some clones are absent from its copies; in checked studies, under half trace to an unresolved V gene, and the reason for the others is unknown. From that table come the V and J calls and clone size; the DNA was used to work out D and trimming. The sample contains about 240,000 clones, roughly 80% of them found a single time. The ten largest make up 9.5% to 15% of the sample.

The chain joins TRBV6-5 to TRBJ2-1, and 12 junction bases match TRBD2. Sequences were obtained from peripheral blood. The TCR sequence derives from a woman aged 55-70 years with active or convalescent COVID-19. In nucleotides, the sequence is TGTGCCACAACGACTAGCGGGGGTAACAATGAGCAGTTCTTC. This sequence encodes CATTTSGGNNEQFF.